What follows are 25 T cell receptor beta chains derived from one specimen sequenced in a study of early T cells in non-severe SARS-CoV-2 infection. From the 5' RACE reads, TCRdb called clonotypes with MiXCR, one entry per CDR3 protein. The sample includes about 54,000 distinct CDR3 sequences, roughly 8.2% seen only once; the top ten take roughly a tenth. The specimen comprised whole blood, sampled at baseline. The source of these receptors is an adult who was a healthcare worker with PCR-confirmed SARS-CoV-2 infection or an uninfected control (not recorded which).

The chain recombines TRBV7-9 with TRBJ2-7, with 7 bases aligning to TRBD2. This CDR3 region has 14 residues. Per the germline V gene, CDR1 is SEHNR and CDR2 is FQNEAQ (reference sequence). Unmatched junction bases numbered 6, after V lost 2 bases and J lost 5 bases. CDR3 residues: CASSLLGRANEQYF. The DNA of the CDR3 is TGTGCCAGCAGCTTATTGGGGAGGGCGAACGAGCAGTACTTC.

This chain connects TRBV20-1 to TRBJ2-5, with 10 nucleotides matching TRBD1. Germline assignment: CDR1 DFQATT and CDR2 SNEGSKA (reference sequence). CDR3 length: 12 residues. V was clipped by 6 bases and J by 3 bases; unmatched bases: 1. CDR3 nucleotide sequence: TGCAGTGCAGGGACAGGGGAAGAGACCCAGTACTTC. It encodes CSAGTGEETQYF.

The CDR3 spells CASSELRETQYF. DNA of the CDR3: TGTGCCAGCAGTGAATTGAGGGAGACCCAGTACTTC. V and J are TRBV25-1 and TRBJ2-5; the D is unclear. V gave up 1 base and J gave up 5 bases, with 5 bases separating them. This CDR3 contains 12 residues. Per the germline V gene, CDR1 is MGHDK and CDR2 is SYGVNS.

V and J are TRBV28 and TRBJ2-7; 8 bases are a match to TRBD1. CDR1 and CDR2 from the germline V gene are MDHEN and SYDVKM. V gave up 6 bases and J gave up 4 bases; unmatched junction bases: 11. The CDR3 contains 15 residues. The CDR3 spells CASSWQSRQGYEQYF. Here the CDR3 DNA reads TGTGCCAGCAGCTGGCAAAGCCGACAGGGGTACGAGCAGTACTTC.

This clonotype has at least ten counts. This chain connects TRBV5-6 to TRBJ1-3, with TRBD1 matching over 7 bases. The CDR3 extends over 17 amino acids. J lost 0 bases, V lost 3 bases, and 9 bases had no gene match. Looked up from germline, CDR1 is SGHDT and CDR2 is YYEEEE. Written as DNA, the CDR3 is TGTGCCAGCAGCTGGACAGGTGGAGGAGGCTCTGGAAACACCATATATTTT. Encoded protein: CASSWTGGGGSGNTIYF.

This clonotype was observed a few times. This rearrangement joins TRBV7-6 to TRBJ2-2; D is perhaps TRBD1 (5 bases). CDR1 and CDR2 (germline): SGHVS, FNYEAQ. The CDR3 has 16 amino acids. V gave up 5 bases and J gave up 6 bases, with 19 bases separating them. The CDR3 protein is CASSPRDLVDAGELFF. Here the CDR3 DNA reads TGTGCCAGCAGCCCCAGGGATTTGGTGGACGCCGGGGAGCTGTTTTTT.

This clonotype was recorded a few times. The gene calls are TRBV7-9 and TRBJ2-7, with 9 bases aligning to TRBD1. The CDR3 has 14 residues. After removal of 4 bases from V and 6 bases from J, the junction contained 7 bases not matched to a gene. CDR1 is SEHNR and CDR2 is FQNEAQ in the germline V gene (reference sequence). The CDR3 region is CASSSPGQGSEQYF. The CDR3 region has the DNA TGTGCCAGCAGCTCGCCGGGACAGGGAAGCGAGCAGTACTTC.

This sequence joins TRBV3-1 and TRBJ2-5; 10 bases agree with TRBD1. V dropped 4 bases and J dropped 3; count of bases not matched to a gene: 2. Germline V gene sequence: CDR1 LGHDT, CDR2 YNNKEL (reference sequence). The CDR3 length is 14 residues. CDR3 in amino acids: CASSRQGAKETQYF. In nucleotides, the CDR3 is TGTGCCAGCAGCCGACAGGGGGCTAAAGAGACCCAGTACTTC.

This clonotype has at least ten counts. The chain employs TRBV2 and TRBJ2-3; 9 bases agree with TRBD1. CDR3 length equals 16 residues. The V and J ends lost 5 bases and 3 bases, in that order; junction bases with no gene match: 9. Germline V gene sequence: CDR1 SNHLY, CDR2 FYNNEI. The CDR3 DNA reads as TGTGCCAGCAGTCGGGGGACAGGGTCAAGGACAGATACGCAGTATTTT. It translates to CASSRGTGSRTDTQYF.

The table lists this clonotype with a count of one. Written as DNA, the CDR3 is TGTGCCAGCAGTTCGAGTCGGTCAGGGTCCTTACACGGGGAGCTGTTTTTT. It encodes CASSSSRSGSLHGELFF. The chain is built from TRBV12-3 or TRBV12-4 and TRBJ2-2; TRBD1 might be the D (5 bases). With 4 bases removed from V and 7 bases from J, the gap between germline ends came to 22 bases. CDR3 size: 17 residues.

This clonotype was seen many times. The chain carries TRBV28 and TRBJ2-7, with 8 positions matching TRBD1. The trim removed 1 base at V and 4 bases at J, leaving 6 bases unmatched. CDR1 is MDHEN, CDR2 SYDVKM, per germline. The length of the CDR3 is 15 residues. In DNA form, the CDR3 reads TGTGCCAGCAGTTTATATTCAGGGGGCGCGTACGAGCAGTACTTC. Its protein is CASSLYSGGAYEQYF.

The rearrangement joins TRBV20-1 to TRBJ2-3, with 10 bases that match TRBD1. V was clipped by 6 bases and J by 2 bases; unmatched bases: 5. CDR1 DFQATT and CDR2 SNEGSKA come from the germline V gene (reference sequence). The CDR3 extends over 14 amino acids. This CDR3 reads CSATGTGATDTQYF. The CDR3 DNA reads TGCAGTGCCACCGGGACAGGGGCCACAGATACGCAGTATTTT.

There are a few counts of this clonotype. The chain links TRBV28 to TRBJ1-1; D is perhaps TRBD1 (5 bases). The germline gives CDR1 MDHEN, CDR2 SYDVKM. The CDR3 extends over 15 amino acids. The ends were cut back, 7 bases at V and 0 bases at J, with 15 bases in the middle. CDR3 sequence (DNA): TGTGCCAGCACGGGACTGAGAGTTTTGAACACTGAAGCTTTCTTT. It specifies CASTGLRVLNTEAFF.

The chain is built from TRBV6-6 and TRBJ1-5; D is uncertain. Germline V CDR1 and CDR2: MNHNY, SVGAGI (reference sequence). CDR3 length: 16 residues. Trimming shortened V by 7 bases and J by 0 bases, and 16 bases separated the two germline ends. The CDR3 coding sequence is TGTGCCAGCACGGACGGGTCGACCCATAGCAATCAGCCCCAGCATTTT. Its translation is CASTDGSTHSNQPQHF.

At least ten counts were recorded for this clonotype. V and J are TRBV7-8 and TRBJ1-4; D is perhaps TRBD1 (5 bases). V dropped 1 base and J dropped 7 bases, with 10 bases sitting between them. CDR3 length: 14 residues. CDR1 is SGHVS and CDR2 is FQNEAQ in the germline V gene. This CDR3 reads CASSLEQVVEKLFF. The CDR3 DNA sequence: TGTGCCAGCAGCTTAGAACAGGTGGTTGAAAAACTGTTTTTT.

Ten or more counts support this clonotype. The V call is TRBV6-1, the J call TRBJ2-1; no reliable D call. V was clipped by 2 bases and J by 8 bases, with 13 bases between them. Germline CDR1 reads MNHNS; CDR2 reads SASEGT. CDR3 length: 14 amino acids. The CDR3 nucleotides are TGTGCCAGCAGTGAACATACTTACAATGATGAGCAGTTCTTC. As protein: CASSEHTYNDEQFF.

In its sample, this clonotype was seen a few times. The rearrangement joins TRBV12-3 or TRBV12-4 to TRBJ2-7, with D unresolved. V dropped 7 bases and J dropped 3 bases, with 13 bases sitting between them. This CDR3 is built from 13 residues. The CDR3 spells CASIPAPGYEQYF. The DNA for the CDR3 is TGTGCCAGCATCCCCGCCCCTGGCTACGAGCAGTACTTC.

This clonotype was detected a few times. The V gene is TRBV12-3 or TRBV12-4, the J gene TRBJ1-2; D may be TRBD1 (6 bases). The ends were cut back, 6 bases at V and 0 bases at J, with 20 bases in the middle. This CDR3 is built from 17 residues. CDR3: CASSLSLTGTSNYGYTF. CDR3 bases: TGTGCCAGCAGCTTGTCCCTTACAGGGACCTCTAACTATGGCTACACCTTC.

This clonotype was recorded many times. This chain joins TRBV27 and TRBJ2-2, with D tentatively TRBD2 (6 bases). CDR1 is MNHEY, CDR2 SMNVEV, per germline (reference sequence). V lost 5 bases and J lost 0, with 10 bases in between. The CDR3 is 15 amino acids. Here the CDR3 DNA reads TGTGCCAGCAGTAAAGCGGGTACGAACACCGGGGAGCTGTTTTTT. The encoded protein is CASSKAGTNTGELFF.

The chain combines TRBV6-2 or TRBV6-3 with TRBJ2-7; 7 bases match TRBD2. Germline lookup yields CDR1 MNHEY and CDR2 SVGEGT. V was pared by 7 bases and J by 4 bases, with 16 bases of the junction left unmatched. This CDR3 contains 16 residues. The CDR3 region is CASKFSSSGLLYEQYF. Here the CDR3 DNA reads TGTGCCAGCAAATTTTCCAGTAGCGGGCTTTTATACGAGCAGTACTTC.

V usage is TRBV24-1 and J usage is TRBJ2-5; either TRBD1 or TRBD2 may supply D (5 bases each). With 4 bases removed from V and 9 bases from J, the gap between germline ends came to 11 bases. Germline V lookup: CDR1 KGHDR, CDR2 SFDVKD. The CDR3 has 12 amino acids. CDR3 loop: CATSDARESQYF. Here the CDR3 DNA reads TGTGCCACCAGTGACGCCAGGGAGTCCCAGTACTTC.

This clonotype turned up a few times. This chain connects TRBV20-1 to TRBJ1-6; 7 positions agree with TRBD1. CDR3 length equals 13 residues. V trimming: 5 bases; J trimming: 7 bases; junction bases outside the gene matches: 5. CDR1 and CDR2 from the germline V gene are DFQATT and SNEGSKA (reference sequence). The CDR3 loop reads CSAPGTANSPLHF. The CDR3 DNA reads TGCAGTGCTCCCGGGACAGCCAATTCACCCCTCCACTTT.

The chain recombines TRBV7-9 with TRBJ1-2; D possibly corresponds to TRBD1 (5 bases). The CDR3 is 16 amino acids. Germline CDR1 reads SEHNR; CDR2 reads FQNEAQ (reference sequence). V gave up 5 bases and J gave up 3 bases, with 19 bases separating them. The chain's CDR3 is CASSPYGAAGDYGYTF. CDR3 nucleotides: TGTGCCAGCAGCCCCTACGGCGCGGCGGGGGACTATGGCTACACCTTC.

This sequence joins TRBV4-3 and TRBJ2-7, with D possibly matching TRBD2 (6 bases). This CDR3 is built from 15 residues. CDR1 is LGHNA and CDR2 is YSLEER in the germline V gene. V was shortened by 0 bases and J by 3 bases, with 12 bases between the two germline ends. CDR3 protein: CASSQEGLGSYEQYF. The DNA for the CDR3 is TGCGCCAGCAGCCAAGAAGGTCTCGGGAGCTACGAGCAGTACTTC.

J is TRBJ2-4 and V is TRBV7-8, with a tentative D call TRBD1 (5 bases). This CDR3 contains 18 residues. Germline CDR1 and CDR2: SGHVS and FQNEAQ. V was pared by 5 bases and J by 0 bases, with 20 bases between. The DNA for the CDR3 is TGTGCCAGCAGCGCTAACAGGAGACAAAATCTAGCCAAAAACATTCAGTACTTC. Amino acid sequence: CASSANRRQNLAKNIQYF.